The clone carrying this T cell receptor (beta chain) showed up many times. Its antigen is undetermined. The sample is drawn from a study of human T cells and chemical hapten exposure. Study information: TCR yields per sample varied mostly from small pooled library volume differences.

The sample's time point: healthy volunteer bleed at 6 weeks. Total RNA was isolated from unfractionated whole blood. Unique molecular identifiers were attached to individual cDNA molecules within the library. How the authors handled the data: Samples contained a median of around 89,000 TCRs, with a range of about 23,224 to 700,000. TCRdb reprocessed the RACE reads via MiXCR and lists one record per CDR3 protein. These V and J calls are TCRdb output, not the study's own analysis. Seen here are some 31,000 distinct CDR3 sequences, around 5.5% observed once, and the top ten hold 9.5% to 15%. Trimming took off 1 base at V and 0 bases at J, with 9 bases between the two ends. CDR1 is SGHRS and CDR2 is YFSETQ in the germline V gene. This CDR3 spans 15 amino acids. Study-wide points: High-frequency TCRs, those above 1 in 1000, stayed the same after DPC sensitization.

This chain connects TRBV5-1 to TRBJ2-3, with D possibly matching TRBD1 (5 bases). Input material: whole blood. The TCR comes from a human donor in good health. Some clones in this sample may be carry-over from other donors' samples. The CDR3: CASSLTGRSTDTQYF. The DNA for the CDR3 is TGCGCCAGCAGCTTGACAGGCCGCAGCACAGATACGCAGTATTTT.